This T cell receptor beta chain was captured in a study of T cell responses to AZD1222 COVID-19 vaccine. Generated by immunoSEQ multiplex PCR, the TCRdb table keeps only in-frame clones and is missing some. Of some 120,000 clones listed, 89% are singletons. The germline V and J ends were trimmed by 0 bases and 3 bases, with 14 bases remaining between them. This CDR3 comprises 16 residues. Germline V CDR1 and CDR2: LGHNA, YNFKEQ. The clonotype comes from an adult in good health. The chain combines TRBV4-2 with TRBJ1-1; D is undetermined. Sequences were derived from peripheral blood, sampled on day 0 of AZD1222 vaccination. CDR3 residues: CASSQDVRRSDTEAFF. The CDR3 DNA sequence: TGTGCCAGCAGCCAAGATGTCCGTAGATCTGACACTGAAGCTTTCTTT.